This T cell receptor (beta chain) appears in the sequencing data of a study of blood T cells in healthy people across ages. Study in general: Per every two T cells, about one barcoded beta molecule was captured by template switching. Study-wide points: Donor CMV status, an unknown factor, possibly confounded changes in expanded clonotypes.

A minimum of 5 micrograms of total RNA was extracted per sample. The use of a sample-barcoded 5' primer and a J-beta primer mix characterized a second PCR of about 7 to 12 cycles. Tags on each cDNA molecule came from a template-switch adaptor with 12 random nucleotides. Via MiXCR, TCRdb re-called the 5' RACE reads, giving one row per CDR3 protein. The sample yields 1 million or so distinct CDR3 sequences, 40% to 45% seen once. Trimming took 7 bases from V and 7 from J, leaving 17 bases between them. This CDR3 region has 15 residues. Germline V lookup: CDR1 SNHLY, CDR2 FYNNEI. To note about this clonotype: Its target is unknown.

The J gene is TRBJ1-6, the V gene TRBV2; a possible D gene is TRBD1 (5 bases). Material for sequencing was blood. The receptor was isolated from a woman aged 60 to 75 in good health. CDR3 protein: CASINNLGGNSPLHF. The CDR3 nucleotides are TGTGCCAGCATCAATAATCTGGGGGGAAATTCACCCCTCCACTTT.